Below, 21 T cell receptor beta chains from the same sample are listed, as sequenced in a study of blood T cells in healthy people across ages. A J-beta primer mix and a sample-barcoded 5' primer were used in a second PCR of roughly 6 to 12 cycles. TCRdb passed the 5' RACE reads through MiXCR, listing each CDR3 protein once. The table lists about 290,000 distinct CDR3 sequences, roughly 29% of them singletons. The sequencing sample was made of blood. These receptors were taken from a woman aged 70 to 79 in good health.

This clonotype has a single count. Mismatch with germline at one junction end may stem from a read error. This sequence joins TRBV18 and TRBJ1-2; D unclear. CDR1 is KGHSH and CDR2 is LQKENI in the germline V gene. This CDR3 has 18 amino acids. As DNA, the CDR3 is TGTGCCAGCTCACCACCGAGTATAAGGGCGCCAACTAACTATGGCTGCACCTTC. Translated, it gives CASSPPSIRAPTNYGCTF.

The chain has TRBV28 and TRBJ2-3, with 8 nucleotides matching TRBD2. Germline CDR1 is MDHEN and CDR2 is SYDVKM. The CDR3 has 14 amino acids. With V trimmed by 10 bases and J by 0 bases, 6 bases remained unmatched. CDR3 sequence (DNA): TGTGCCACCGGGGGGGTAACTAGCACAGATACGCAGTATTTT. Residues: CATGGVTSTDTQYF.

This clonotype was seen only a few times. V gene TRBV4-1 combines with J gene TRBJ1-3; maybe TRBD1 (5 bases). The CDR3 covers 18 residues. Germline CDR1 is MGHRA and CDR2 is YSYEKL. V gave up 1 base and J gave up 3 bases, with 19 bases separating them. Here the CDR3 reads CASSQGLGLGESGNTIYF. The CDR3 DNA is TGCGCCAGCAGCCAAGGATTGGGGCTGGGCGAGAGTGGAAACACCATATATTTT.

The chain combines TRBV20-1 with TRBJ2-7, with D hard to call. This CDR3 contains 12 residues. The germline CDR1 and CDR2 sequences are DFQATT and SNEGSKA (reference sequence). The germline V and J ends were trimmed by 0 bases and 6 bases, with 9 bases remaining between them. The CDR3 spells CSARDIGLEQYF. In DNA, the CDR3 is TGCAGTGCTAGAGATATAGGTCTCGAGCAGTACTTC.

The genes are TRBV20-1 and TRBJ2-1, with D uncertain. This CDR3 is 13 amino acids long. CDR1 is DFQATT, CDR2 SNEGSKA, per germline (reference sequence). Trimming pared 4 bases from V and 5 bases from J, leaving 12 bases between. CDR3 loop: CSAIVQPNNEQFF. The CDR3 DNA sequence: TGCAGTGCTATAGTACAGCCCAACAATGAGCAGTTCTTC.

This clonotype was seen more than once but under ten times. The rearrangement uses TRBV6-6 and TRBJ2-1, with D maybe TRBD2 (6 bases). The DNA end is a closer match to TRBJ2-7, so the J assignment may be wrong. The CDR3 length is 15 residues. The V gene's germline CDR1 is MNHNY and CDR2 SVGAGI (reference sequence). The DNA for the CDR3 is TGTGCCAGCAGCAGAGGGGACTCGGCCCCCTACGAGCAGTACTTC. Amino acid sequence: CASSRGDSAPYEQYF.

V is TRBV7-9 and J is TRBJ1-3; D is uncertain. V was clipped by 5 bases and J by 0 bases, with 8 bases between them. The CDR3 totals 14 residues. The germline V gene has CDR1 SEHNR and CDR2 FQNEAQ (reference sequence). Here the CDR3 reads CASSTLASGNTIYF. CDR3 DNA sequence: TGTGCCAGCAGCACTCTGGCCTCTGGAAACACCATATATTTT.

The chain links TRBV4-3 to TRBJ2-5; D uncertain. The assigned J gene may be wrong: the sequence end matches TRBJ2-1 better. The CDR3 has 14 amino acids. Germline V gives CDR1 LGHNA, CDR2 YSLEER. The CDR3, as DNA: TGCGCCAGCAGCCAAGGGTTTACTTCCAATGAGCAGTTCTTC. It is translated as CASSQGFTSNEQFF.

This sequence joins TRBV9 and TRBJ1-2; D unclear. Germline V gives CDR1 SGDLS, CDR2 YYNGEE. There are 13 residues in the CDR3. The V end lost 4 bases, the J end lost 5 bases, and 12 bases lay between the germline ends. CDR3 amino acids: CASSTGSLYGYTF. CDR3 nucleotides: TGTGCCAGCAGCACCGGCTCCTTGTATGGCTACACCTTC.

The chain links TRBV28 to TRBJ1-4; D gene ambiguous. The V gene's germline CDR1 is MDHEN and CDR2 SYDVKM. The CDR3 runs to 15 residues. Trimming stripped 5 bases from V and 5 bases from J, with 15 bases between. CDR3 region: CASSIVGTVNEKLFF. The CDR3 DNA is TGTGCCAGCAGTATCGTCGGAACCGTGAATGAAAAACTGTTTTTT.

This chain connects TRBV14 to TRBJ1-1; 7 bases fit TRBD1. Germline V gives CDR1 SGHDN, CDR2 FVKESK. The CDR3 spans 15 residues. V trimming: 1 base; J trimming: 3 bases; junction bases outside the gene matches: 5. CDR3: CASSQVTGVYTEAFF. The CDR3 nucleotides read TGTGCCAGCAGCCAAGTAACAGGGGTGTACACTGAAGCTTTCTTT.

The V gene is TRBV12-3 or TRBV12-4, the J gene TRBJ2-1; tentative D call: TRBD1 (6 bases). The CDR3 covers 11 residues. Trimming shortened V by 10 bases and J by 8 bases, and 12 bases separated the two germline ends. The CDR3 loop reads CATKGEYEQFF. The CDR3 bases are TGTGCCACTAAGGGGGAATATGAGCAGTTCTTC.

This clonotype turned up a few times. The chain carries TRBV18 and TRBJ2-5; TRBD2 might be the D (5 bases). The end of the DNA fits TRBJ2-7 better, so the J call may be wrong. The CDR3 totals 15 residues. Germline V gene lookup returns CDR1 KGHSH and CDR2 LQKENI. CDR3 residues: CASSPQGLANHEQYF. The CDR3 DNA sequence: TGTGCCAGCTCACCACAAGGACTGGCCAACCACGAGCAGTACTTC.

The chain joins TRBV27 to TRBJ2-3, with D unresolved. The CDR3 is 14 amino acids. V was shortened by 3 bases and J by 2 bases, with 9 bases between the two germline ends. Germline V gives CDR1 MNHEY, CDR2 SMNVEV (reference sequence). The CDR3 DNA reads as TGTGCCAGCAGTTTCTGGAGTACCACAGATACGCAGTATTTT. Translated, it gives CASSFWSTTDTQYF.

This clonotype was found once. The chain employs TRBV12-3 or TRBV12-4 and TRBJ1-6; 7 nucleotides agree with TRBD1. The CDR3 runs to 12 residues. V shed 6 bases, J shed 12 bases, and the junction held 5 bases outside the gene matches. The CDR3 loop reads CASSQGGEPLHF. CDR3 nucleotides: TGTGCCAGCAGCCAGGGGGGGGAACCCCTCCACTTT.

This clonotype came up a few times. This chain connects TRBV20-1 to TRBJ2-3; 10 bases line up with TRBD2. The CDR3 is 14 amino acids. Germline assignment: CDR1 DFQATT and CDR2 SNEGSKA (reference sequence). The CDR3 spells CNSSPSGSSDTQYF. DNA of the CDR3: TGCAACTCCAGTCCTAGCGGGAGTTCAGATACGCAGTATTTT.

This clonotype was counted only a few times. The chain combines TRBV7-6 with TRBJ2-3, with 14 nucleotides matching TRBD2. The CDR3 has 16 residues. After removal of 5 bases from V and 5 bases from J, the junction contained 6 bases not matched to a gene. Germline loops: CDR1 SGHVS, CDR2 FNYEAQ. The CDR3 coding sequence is TGTGCCAGCAGCCCCGGGACTAGCGGGAGTGGAGATACGCAGTATTTT. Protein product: CASSPGTSGSGDTQYF.

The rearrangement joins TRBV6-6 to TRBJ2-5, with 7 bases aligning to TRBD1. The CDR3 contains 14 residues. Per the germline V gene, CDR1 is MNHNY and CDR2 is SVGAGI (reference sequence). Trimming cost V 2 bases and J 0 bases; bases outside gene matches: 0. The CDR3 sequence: CASSYGTDQETQYF. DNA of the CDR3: TGTGCCAGCAGTTACGGGACAGACCAAGAGACCCAGTACTTC.

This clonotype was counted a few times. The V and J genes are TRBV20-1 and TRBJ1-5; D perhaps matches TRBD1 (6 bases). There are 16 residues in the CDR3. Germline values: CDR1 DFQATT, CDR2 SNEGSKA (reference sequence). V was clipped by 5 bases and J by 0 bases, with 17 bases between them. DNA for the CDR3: TGCAGTGCTGTCAAACAGGGATCGTATAGCAATCAGCCCCAGCATTTT. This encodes CSAVKQGSYSNQPQHF.

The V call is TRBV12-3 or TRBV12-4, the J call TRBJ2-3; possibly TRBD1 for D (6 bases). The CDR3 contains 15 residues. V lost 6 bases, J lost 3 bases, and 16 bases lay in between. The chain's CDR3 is CASSSPTGTTDTQYF. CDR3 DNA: TGTGCCAGCAGCTCTCCGACAGGAACAACAGATACGCAGTATTTT.

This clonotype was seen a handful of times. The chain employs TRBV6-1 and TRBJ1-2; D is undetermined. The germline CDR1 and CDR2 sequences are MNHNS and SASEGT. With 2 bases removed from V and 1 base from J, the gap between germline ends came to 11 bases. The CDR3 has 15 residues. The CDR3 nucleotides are TGTGCCAGCAGTGAACTCTACAGTGATAACTATGGCTACACCTTC. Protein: CASSELYSDNYGYTF.